The clone carrying this TCR beta chain was recorded at least ten times. The sample originates from a study of cytomegalovirus exposure and HLA in healthy donors. Generated by immunoSEQ multiplex PCR, the TCRdb table keeps only in-frame clones and is missing some. This sample has about 98,000 clones, with roughly nine tenths found just once. The germline CDR1 and CDR2 sequences are SGHTA and FQGTGA. The CDR3 has 13 amino acids. The V end lost 4 bases, the J end lost 1 base, and 7 bases lay between the germline ends. The sequenced material came from PBMCs. The chain recombines TRBV7-3 with TRBJ1-1; D is unclear. This sequence was found in a woman in her 30s in good health and CMV-seronegative. CDR3 coding DNA: TGTGCCAGCAGCTCCGAACAGAACACTGAAGCTTTCTTT. It specifies CASSSEQNTEAFF. The full variable domain, with the rest looked up from reference TRBV7-3 and TRBJ1-1, is GAGVSQTPSNKVTEKGKYVELRCDPISGHTALYWYRQSLGQGPEFLIYFQGTGAADDSGLPNDRFFAVRPEGSVSTLKIQRTERGDSAVYLCASSSEQNTEAFFGQGTRLTVV.